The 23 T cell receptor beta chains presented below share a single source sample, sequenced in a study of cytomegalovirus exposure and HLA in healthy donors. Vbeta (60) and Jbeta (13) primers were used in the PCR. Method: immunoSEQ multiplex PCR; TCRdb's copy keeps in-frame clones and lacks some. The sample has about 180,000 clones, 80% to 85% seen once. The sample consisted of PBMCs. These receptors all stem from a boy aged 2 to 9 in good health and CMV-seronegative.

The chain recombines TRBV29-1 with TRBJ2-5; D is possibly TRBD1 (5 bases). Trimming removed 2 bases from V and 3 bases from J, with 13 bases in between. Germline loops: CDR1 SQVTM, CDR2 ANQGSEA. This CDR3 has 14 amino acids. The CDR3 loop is CSVERVGLKETQYF. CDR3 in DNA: TGCAGCGTTGAAAGGGTGGGGCTGAAAGAGACCCAGTACTTC.

CDR3 sequence: CASSSTSGSNEQFF. The CDR3 bases are TGTGCCAGCAGCTCAACTAGCGGGAGCAATGAGCAGTTCTTC. The chain combines TRBV11-3 with TRBJ2-1, with 11 bases fitting TRBD2. J gave up 6 bases and V 4 bases, and 2 bases lay outside the gene matches. Germline V gives CDR1 SGHNT, CDR2 YENEEA. The CDR3 is 14 amino acids.

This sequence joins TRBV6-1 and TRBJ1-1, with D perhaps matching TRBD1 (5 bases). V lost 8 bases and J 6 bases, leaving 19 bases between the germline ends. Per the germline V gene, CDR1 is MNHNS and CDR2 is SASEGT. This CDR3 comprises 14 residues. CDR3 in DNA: TGTGCCAGCTCTCGAGCCGGGGGGACCGCTGAAGCTTTCTTT. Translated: CASSRAGGTAEAFF.

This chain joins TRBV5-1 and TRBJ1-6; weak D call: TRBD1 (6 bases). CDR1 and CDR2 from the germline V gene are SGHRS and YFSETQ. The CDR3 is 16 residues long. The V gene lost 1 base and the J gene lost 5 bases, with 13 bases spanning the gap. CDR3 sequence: CASSLQDSRNNSPLHF. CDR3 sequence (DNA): TGCGCCAGCAGCTTGCAGGACAGCAGAAATAATTCACCCCTCCACTTT.

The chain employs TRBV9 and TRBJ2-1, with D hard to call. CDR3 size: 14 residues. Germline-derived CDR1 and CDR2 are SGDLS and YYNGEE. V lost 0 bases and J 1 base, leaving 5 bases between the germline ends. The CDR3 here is CASSVGVSYNEQFF. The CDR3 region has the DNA TGTGCCAGCAGCGTAGGCGTGTCCTACAATGAGCAGTTCTTC.

The CDR3 DNA is TGTGCCAGCAGAGCACAGGGGTGGGGAAACACCATATATTTT. This codes for CASRAQGWGNTIYF. The chain uses TRBV6-5 and TRBJ1-3, with 7 positions matching TRBD1. The length of the CDR3 is 14 residues. V shed 6 bases and J 4 bases; nucleotides not matched to a gene: 6. CDR1 and CDR2 from the germline V gene are MNHEY and SVGAGI.

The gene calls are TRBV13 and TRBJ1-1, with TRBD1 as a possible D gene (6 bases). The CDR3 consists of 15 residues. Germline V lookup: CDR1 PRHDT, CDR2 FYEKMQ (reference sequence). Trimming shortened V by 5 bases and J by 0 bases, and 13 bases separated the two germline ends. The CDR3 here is CASSTQGHLNTEAFF. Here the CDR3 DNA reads TGTGCCAGCAGCACACAGGGACACCTGAACACTGAAGCTTTCTTT.

CDR3 loop: CASSLDWTSGSPNTGELFF. The CDR3 DNA follows: TGTGCCAGCAGCTTAGACTGGACTAGCGGCTCTCCGAACACCGGGGAGCTGTTTTTT. J is TRBJ2-2 and V is TRBV7-2; 10 bases map to TRBD2. Trimming cost V 1 base and J 0 bases; bases outside gene matches: 8. The V gene's germline CDR1 is SGHTA and CDR2 FQGNSA. The CDR3 contains 19 residues.

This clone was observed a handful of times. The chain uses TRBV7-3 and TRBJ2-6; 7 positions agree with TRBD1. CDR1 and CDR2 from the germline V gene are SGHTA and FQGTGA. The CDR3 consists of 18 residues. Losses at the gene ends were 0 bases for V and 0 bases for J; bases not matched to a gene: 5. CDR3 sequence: CASSLTVDRVSGANVLTF. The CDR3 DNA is TGTGCCAGCAGCTTAACGGTTGACAGGGTCTCTGGGGCCAACGTCCTGACTTTC.

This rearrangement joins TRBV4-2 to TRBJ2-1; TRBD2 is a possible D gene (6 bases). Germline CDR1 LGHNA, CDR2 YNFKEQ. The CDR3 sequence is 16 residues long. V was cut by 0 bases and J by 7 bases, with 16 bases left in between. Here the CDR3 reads CASSQDHGRAGNEQFF. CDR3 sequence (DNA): TGTGCCAGCAGCCAAGATCACGGACGGGCGGGAAATGAGCAGTTCTTC.

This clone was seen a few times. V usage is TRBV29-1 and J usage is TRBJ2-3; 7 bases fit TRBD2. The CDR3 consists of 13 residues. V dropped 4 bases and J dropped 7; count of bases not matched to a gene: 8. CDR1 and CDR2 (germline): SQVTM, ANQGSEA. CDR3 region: CSVGLLAPNTQYF. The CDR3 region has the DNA TGCAGCGTTGGCCTACTAGCGCCGAATACGCAGTATTTT.

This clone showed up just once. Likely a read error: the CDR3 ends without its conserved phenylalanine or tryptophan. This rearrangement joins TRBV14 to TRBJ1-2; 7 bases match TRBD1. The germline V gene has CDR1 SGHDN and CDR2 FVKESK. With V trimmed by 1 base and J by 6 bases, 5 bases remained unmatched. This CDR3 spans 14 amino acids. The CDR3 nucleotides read TGTGCCAGCAGCCAAGCCGTCAGGGGGGATGGCTACACCCTC. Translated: CASSQAVRGDGYTL.

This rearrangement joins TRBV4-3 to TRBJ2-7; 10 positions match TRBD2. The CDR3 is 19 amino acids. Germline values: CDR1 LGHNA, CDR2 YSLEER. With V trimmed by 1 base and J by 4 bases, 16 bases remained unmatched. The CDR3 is CASSQGTELAGSKRYEQYF. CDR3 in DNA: TGCGCCAGCAGCCAAGGGACGGAACTAGCGGGGAGCAAACGATACGAGCAGTACTTC.

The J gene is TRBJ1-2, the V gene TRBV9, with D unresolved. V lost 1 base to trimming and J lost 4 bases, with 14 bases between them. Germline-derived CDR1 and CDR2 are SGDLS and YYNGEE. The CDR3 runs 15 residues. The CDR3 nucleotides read TGTGCCAGCAGCGTAAAAGTGGGAGAAGCCTATGGCTACACCTTC. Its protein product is CASSVKVGEAYGYTF.

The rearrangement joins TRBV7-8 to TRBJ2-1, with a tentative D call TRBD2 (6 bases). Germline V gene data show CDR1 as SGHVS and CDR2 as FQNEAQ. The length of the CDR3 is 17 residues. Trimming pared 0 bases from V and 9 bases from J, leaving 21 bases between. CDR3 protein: CASSLALGGLAIVEQFF. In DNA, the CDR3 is TGTGCCAGCAGCTTAGCTCTCGGAGGGCTAGCTATAGTTGAGCAGTTCTTC.

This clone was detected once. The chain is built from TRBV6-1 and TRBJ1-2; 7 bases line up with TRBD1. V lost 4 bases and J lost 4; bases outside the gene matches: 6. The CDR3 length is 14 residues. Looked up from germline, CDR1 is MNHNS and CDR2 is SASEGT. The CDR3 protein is CASSGGTDIYGYTF. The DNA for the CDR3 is TGTGCCAGCAGTGGAGGGACAGACATCTATGGCTACACCTTC.

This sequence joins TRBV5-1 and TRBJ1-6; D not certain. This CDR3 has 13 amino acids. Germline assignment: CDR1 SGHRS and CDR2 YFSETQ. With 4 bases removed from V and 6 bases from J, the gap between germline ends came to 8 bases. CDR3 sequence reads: CASSPLSNSPLHF. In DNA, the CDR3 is TGCGCCAGCAGCCCTCTAAGTAATTCACCCCTCCACTTT.

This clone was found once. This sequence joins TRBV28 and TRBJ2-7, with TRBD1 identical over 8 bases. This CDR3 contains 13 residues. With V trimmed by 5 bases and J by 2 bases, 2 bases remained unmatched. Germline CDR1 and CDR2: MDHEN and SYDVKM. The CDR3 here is CASSRGQAYEQYF. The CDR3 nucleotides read TGTGCCAGCAGTCGGGGACAGGCCTACGAGCAGTACTTC.

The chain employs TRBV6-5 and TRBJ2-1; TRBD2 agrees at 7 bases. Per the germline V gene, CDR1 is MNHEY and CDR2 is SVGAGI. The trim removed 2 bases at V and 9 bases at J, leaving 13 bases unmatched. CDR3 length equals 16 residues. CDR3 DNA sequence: TGTGCCAGCAGTTACGGACGAGGAGCGGGATTGAGTGAGCAGTTCTTC. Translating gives CASSYGRGAGLSEQFF.

This CDR3 is CASSQEPDRGNEEQYV. DNA for the CDR3: TGCGCCAGCAGCCAAGAACCGGACAGGGGGAATGAAGAGCAGTACGTC. The chain carries TRBV4-1 and TRBJ2-7; TRBD1 matches 10 bases. After removal of 0 bases from V and 7 bases from J, the junction contained 9 bases not matched to a gene. The CDR3 extends over 16 amino acids. Germline values: CDR1 MGHRA, CDR2 YSYEKL.

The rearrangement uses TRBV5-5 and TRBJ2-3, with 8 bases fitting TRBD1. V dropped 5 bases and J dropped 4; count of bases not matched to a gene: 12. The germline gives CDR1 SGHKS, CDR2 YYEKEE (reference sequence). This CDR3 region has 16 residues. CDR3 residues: CASRPGQGRGADTQYF. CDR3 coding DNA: TGTGCCAGCAGACCCGGACAGGGACGTGGCGCAGATACGCAGTATTTT.

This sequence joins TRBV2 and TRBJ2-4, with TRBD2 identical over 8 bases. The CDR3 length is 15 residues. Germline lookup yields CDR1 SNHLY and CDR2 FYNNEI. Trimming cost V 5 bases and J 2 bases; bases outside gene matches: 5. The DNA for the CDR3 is TGTGCCAGCAGTCGGGGGGGCGCAACCAAAAACATTCAGTACTTC. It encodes CASSRGGATKNIQYF.

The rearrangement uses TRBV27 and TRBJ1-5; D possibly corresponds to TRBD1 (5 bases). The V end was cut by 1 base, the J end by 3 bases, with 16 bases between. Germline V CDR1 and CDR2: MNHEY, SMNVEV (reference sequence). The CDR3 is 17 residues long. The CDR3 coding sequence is TGTGCCAGCAGTTTATTATCGGGAGGGACGCTCAATCAGCCCCAGCATTTT. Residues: CASSLLSGGTLNQPQHF.